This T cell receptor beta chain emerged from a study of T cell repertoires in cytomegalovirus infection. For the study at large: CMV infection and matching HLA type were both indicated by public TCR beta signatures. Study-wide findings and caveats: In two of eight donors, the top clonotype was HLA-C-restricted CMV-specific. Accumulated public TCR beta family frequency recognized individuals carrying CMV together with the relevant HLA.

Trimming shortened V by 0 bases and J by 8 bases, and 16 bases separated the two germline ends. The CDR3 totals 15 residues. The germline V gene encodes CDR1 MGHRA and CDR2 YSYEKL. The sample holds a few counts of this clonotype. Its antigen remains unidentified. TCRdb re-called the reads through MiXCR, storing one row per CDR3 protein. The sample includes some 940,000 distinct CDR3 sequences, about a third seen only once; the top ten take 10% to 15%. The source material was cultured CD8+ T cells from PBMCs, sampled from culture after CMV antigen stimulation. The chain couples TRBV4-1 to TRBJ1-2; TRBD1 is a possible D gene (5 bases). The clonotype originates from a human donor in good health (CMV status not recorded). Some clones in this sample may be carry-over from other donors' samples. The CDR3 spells CASSQEPGPGAGYTF. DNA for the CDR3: TGCGCCAGCAGCCAAGAACCGGGACCCGGAGCAGGCTACACCTTC.